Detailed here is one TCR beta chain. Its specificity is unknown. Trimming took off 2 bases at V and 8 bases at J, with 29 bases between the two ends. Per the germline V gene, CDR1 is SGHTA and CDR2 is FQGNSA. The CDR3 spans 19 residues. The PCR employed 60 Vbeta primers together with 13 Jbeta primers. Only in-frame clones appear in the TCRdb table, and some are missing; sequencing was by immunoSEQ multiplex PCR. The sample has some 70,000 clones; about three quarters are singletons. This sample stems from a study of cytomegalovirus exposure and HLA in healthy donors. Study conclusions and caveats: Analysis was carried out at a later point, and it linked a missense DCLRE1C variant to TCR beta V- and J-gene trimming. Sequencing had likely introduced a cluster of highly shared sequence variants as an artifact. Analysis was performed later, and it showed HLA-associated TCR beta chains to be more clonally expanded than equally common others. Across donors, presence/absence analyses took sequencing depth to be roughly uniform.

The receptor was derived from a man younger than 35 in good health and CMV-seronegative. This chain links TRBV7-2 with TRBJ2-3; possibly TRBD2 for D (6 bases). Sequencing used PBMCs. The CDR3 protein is CASSLMSPRTKPVTGTQYF. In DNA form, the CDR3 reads TGTGCCAGCAGCTTAATGAGCCCTCGGACTAAACCCGTCACCGGTACGCAGTATTTT.